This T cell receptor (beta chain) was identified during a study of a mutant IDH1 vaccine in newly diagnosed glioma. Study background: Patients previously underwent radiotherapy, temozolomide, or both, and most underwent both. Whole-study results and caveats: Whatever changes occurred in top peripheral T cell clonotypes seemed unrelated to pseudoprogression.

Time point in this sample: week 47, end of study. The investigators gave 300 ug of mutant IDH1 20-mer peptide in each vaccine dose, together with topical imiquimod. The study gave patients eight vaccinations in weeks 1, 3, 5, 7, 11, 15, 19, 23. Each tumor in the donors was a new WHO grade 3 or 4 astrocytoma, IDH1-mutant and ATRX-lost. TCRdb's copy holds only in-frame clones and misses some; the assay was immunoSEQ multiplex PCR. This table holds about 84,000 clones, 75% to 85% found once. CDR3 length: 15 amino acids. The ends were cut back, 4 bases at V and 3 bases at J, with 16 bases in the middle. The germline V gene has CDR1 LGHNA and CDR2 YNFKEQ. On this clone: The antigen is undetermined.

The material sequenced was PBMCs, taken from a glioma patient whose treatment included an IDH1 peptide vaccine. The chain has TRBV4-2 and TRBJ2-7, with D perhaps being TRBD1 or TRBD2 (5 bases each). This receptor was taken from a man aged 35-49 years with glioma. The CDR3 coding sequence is TGTGCCAGCAGCCCCACGGCAGGGACGAACTACGAGCAGTACTTC. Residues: CASSPTAGTNYEQYF.